This TCR beta chain stems from a study of cytomegalovirus exposure and HLA in healthy donors. At the level of the study: Previous work identified 120 million or so unique TCR beta sequences from 150 million to 200 million T cells.

CDR1 and CDR2 from the germline V gene are MDHEN and SYDVKM. The CDR3 extends over 13 amino acids. Germline trimming cut 7 bases from V and 8 bases from J; bases unmatched to any gene: 8. Study-level findings and limits: The study put under 200 TCR beta chains on its list as cytomegalovirus-associated. Reportedly, a later analysis found an Asian-associated ancestry cluster had fewer N-insertions than the roughly 700-donor mean.

PCR involved 60 Vbeta and 13 Jbeta primers. TCRdb's copy holds only in-frame clones and misses some; the assay was immunoSEQ multiplex PCR. The sample holds 120,000 or so clones, over 60% seen once. A note on this clone: The target antigen is unknown.

This chain connects TRBV28 to TRBJ1-2, with 9 bases identical to TRBD1. What was sequenced was PBMCs. The clonotype originates from a man between 25 and 39 years old in good health and CMV-seronegative. Written as DNA, the CDR3 is TGTGCCAGCAAACTCCGGGACAGGGACGGCTACACCTTC. Translated, it gives CASKLRDRDGYTF.